This TCR beta chain was captured in a study of control samples from healthy donors and cancer patients (dated by TCRdb to 2018 to 2021). Receptor amplification or capture employed the immunoSEQ multiplex PCR assay. Here the immuneACCESS table is served through TCRdb, limited to in-frame sequences with V and J called. Missing clones are a known gap in these copies; in checked studies unresolved V genes cover under half, and the rest lacks a known reason. This sample is represented by roughly 400,000 clones; more than 80% of them were singletons. Of the sample, around 6.4% falls within the top ten clones. As for this clone: Which antigen it targets is not known. Base qualities were left out, and no much larger clone turns up one base away.

From a lookup of the germline V gene, CDR1 and CDR2 are SGDLS and YYNGEE. V trim: 3 bases; J trim: 1 base; unmatched bases: 8. From cysteine to phenylalanine, the CDR3 is 19 amino acids long. Kept here is only the CDR3 DNA, which spans 57 bases and is read in frame from base 1. This receptor was taken from a man aged 40-55 years with head and neck cancer. The rearrangement joined TRBV9 to TRBJ2-6; 12 of the junction bases match TRBD1. Sequenced sample: PBMCs. At the DNA level, the sequence is TGTGCCAGCAGCGGACGGGACAGGGGGCTCTCATCTGGGGCCAACGTCCTGACTTTC. This sequence encodes CASSGRDRGLSSGANVLTF.